Included here is one T cell receptor (beta chain) sequence, with context. This sample was included in a study of blood T cell repertoires in COVID-19. Study details: Both acute and convalescent COVID-19 samples were obtained from the United States, Italy and Spain. In each case, the material was cDNA or gDNA derived from T cells, B-cell-depleted T cells, or PBMCs.

J was trimmed by 2 bases and V by 8 bases; bases with no gene match: 8. The germline V gene encodes CDR1 ENHRY and CDR2 SYGVKD. This CDR3 spans 16 amino acids. Followed longitudinally, the Seattle patients had been enrolled during active infection. Source study methods: It was from reference gene primer amplification that nucleated cell counts were estimated. Data came from immunoSEQ multiplex PCR; TCRdb stores just in-frame clones and leaves some out. That table is the source of V, J and clone size, and D and trimming were worked out from the DNA. This table holds under 200,000 clones, 85% to 90% found once.

The TCR comes from a woman aged 55-70 years with COVID-19, enrolled during active disease. V is TRBV10-3 and J is TRBJ2-6; TRBD1 matches at 8 bases. Sequencing input: peripheral blood. The DNA for the CDR3 is TGTGCCATCTCCGGGACAGGTCCAACTGGGGCCAACGTCCTGACTTTC. It codes for CAISGTGPTGANVLTF.